This TCR beta chain was retrieved from a study of T cell responses to AZD1222 COVID-19 vaccine (dated by TCRdb to the early 2020s). Study-wide context: AZD1222 recipients with second doses at about 4 weeks or about 12 weeks were pooled, because spike-specific TCR depth and breadth did not differ between schedules. Trial participants were enrolled by age into 18-55, 56-69 and 70-plus year subgroups, with around 150, 28 and 57 TCR-sequenced participants respectively. TCR sequencing was performed for over 230 trial participants, of whom roughly 200 were given two doses of AZD1222 and approximately 25 were given two doses of MenACWY control vaccine. Study-wide findings and limitations: The vaccine-associated CD4 TCRs covered the entire spike protein, and the dominant responses fell in regions 160-218 and 743-854. No day 14 peak-response samples were available, so repertoires were characterized only after the peak T cell response. Epitopes outside the regions mutated in the B.1.351 and B.1.1.7 variants were reportedly recognized by nearly half of the unique spike-specific TCRs. Conclusions about previously exposed vaccinees were limited because only a handful of AZD1222 recipients were SARS-CoV-2 seropositive at baseline. The 56-69-year group was small, and its depth increase did not reach significance, likely because of low power. Participants were mostly white British and included more females than males, and it was suggested by the authors that clonal diversity may have been underestimated. A significant rise in spike-specific TCR breadth and depth was observed after two AZD1222 doses relative to day 0 and relative to MenACWY recipients.

This clone was seen only once. Its antigen is currently not known. No qualities accompany the bases; no much larger clone lies one base away. The time point label for this specimen denotes: baseline before first vaccination. The vaccinee samples were drawn from two UK trials, COV001 and COV002, one of which was a single-blind randomized controlled phase 2/3 trial testing AZD1222 (ChAdOx1 nCoV-19) in healthy adults. For TCRbeta chain sequencing, PBMC samples from trial participants were taken at day 0 and at day 28 after the second dose. Looking up the germline V gene yields CDR1 MNHEY and CDR2 SVGEGT. Unmatched junction bases come to 18, with V trimmed by 6 bases and J by 4 bases. The CDR3 runs 18 amino acids, cysteine and phenylalanine included. Of the read, only the CDR3 DNA is kept; its 54 bases are in frame from base 1. The CDR3 regions of human TCRbeta chains were analyzed by immunosequencing. Turning to the authors' computational methods: TCRs in the repertoires were compared against a reference library of SARS-CoV-2-specific TCRs that had been generated with the MIRA antigen-specificity platform. Breadth meant the fraction of unique TCRs that were SARS-CoV-2-associated, whereas depth meant the fraction of total T cells that were SARS-CoV-2-associated. Using the MIRA data, each spike-specific TCR was assigned both to the spike region to which the TCR was reactive and to a CD4 or CD8 class. Log10-transformed breadth and depth values were compared by one-way ANOVA with Sidak's multiple comparisons tests. Sourced from immuneACCESS, this table was stored by TCRdb with only in-frame sequences that have V and J called. A share of the clones is absent; for the studies checked, an unresolved V gene accounts for under half, and the remainder has no known explanation. V, J and clone size are taken as reported in that table, and D and trimming were inferred from the DNA itself. The sample profile shows over 150,000 clones; about 85% of them were found once. Jointly, the top ten make up about 3% of the sample.

The sequencing here drew on peripheral blood, taken on day 0 of AZD1222 vaccination. The receptor was derived from an adult in good health. The rearranged segments are TRBV6-2 or TRBV6-3 and TRBJ2-3; a stretch of 8 junction bases matches TRBD1. For the CDR3, the sequence is CASSSTAPGGPAADTQYF. The nucleotide sequence reads as follows: TGTGCCAGCAGCTCTACCGCCCCAGGGGGCCCAGCGGCAGATACGCAGTATTTT.